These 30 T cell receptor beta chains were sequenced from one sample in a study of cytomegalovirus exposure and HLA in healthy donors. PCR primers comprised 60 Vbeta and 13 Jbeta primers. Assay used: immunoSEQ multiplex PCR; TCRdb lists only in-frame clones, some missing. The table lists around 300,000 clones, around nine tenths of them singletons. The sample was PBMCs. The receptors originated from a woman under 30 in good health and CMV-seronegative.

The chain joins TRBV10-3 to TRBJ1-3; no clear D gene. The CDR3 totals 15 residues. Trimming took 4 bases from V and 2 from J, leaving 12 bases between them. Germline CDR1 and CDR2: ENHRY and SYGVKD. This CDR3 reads CAISVEGPPGNTIYF. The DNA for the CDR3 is TGTGCCATCAGTGTTGAGGGTCCGCCTGGAAACACCATATATTTT.

The CDR3 reads CSVEGQNTEAFF. The CDR3 DNA follows: TGCAGCGTTGAAGGGCAGAACACTGAAGCTTTCTTT. V usage is TRBV29-1 and J usage is TRBJ1-1; no definite D call. V lost 1 base, J lost 1 base, and 4 bases lay in between. This CDR3 is built from 12 residues. Germline CDR1 and CDR2: SQVTM and ANQGSEA. The full variable domain, rest sourced from reference TRBV29-1 and TRBJ1-1, is SAVISQKPSRDICQRGTSLTIQCQVDSQVTMMFWYRQQPGQSLTLIATANQGSEATYESGFVIDKFPISRPNLTFSTLTVSNMSPEDSSIYLCSVEGQNTEAFFGQGTRLTVV.

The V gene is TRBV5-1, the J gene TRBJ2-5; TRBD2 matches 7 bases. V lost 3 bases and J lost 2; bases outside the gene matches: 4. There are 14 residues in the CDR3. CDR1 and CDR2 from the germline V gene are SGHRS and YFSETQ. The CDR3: CASSSGLDQETQYF. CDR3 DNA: TGCGCCAGCAGCTCTGGACTAGATCAAGAGACCCAGTACTTC.

CDR3 coding DNA: TGCAGCGCACCCACAGGGGGCCCATACTATGGCTACACCTTC. It translates to CSAPTGGPYYGYTF. The chain recombines TRBV29-1 with TRBJ1-2, with 9 bases fitting TRBD1. With V trimmed by 7 bases and J by 3 bases, 9 bases remained unmatched. This CDR3 comprises 14 residues. CDR1 is SQVTM, CDR2 ANQGSEA, per germline.

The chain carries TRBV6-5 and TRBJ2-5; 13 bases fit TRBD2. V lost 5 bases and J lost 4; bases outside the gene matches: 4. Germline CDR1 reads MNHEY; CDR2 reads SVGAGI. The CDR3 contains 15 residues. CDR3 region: CASSTSGGASETQYF. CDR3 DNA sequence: TGTGCCAGCAGTACTAGCGGGGGGGCTTCAGAGACCCAGTACTTC.

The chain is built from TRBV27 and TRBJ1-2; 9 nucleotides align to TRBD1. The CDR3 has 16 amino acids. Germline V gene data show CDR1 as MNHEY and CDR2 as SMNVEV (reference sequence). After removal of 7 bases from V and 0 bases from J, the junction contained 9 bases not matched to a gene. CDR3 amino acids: CASNPGQGPSNYGYTF. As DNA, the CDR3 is TGTGCCAGCAACCCGGGACAGGGCCCCTCTAACTATGGCTACACCTTC.

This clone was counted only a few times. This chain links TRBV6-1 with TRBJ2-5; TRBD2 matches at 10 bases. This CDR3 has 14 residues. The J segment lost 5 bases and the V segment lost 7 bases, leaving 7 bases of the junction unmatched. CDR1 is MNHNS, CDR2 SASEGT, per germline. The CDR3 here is CASISGGAGETQYF. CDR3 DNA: TGTGCCAGCATAAGCGGGGGGGCCGGGGAGACCCAGTACTTC.

The CDR3 bases are TGTGCCAGCAGTGCACCCCCCGTTGCCGGGGCCAAAAACATTCAGTACTTC. Translating it yields CASSAPPVAGAKNIQYF. V is TRBV25-1 and J is TRBJ2-4; the D is unclear. CDR1 and CDR2 (germline): MGHDK, SYGVNS. The CDR3 has 17 residues. V gave up 4 bases and J gave up 1 base, with 17 bases separating them.

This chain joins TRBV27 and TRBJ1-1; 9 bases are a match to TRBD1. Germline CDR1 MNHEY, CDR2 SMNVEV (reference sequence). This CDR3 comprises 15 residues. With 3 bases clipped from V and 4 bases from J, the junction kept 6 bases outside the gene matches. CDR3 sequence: CASSFGDRDGTEAFF. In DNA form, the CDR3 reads TGTGCCAGCAGTTTCGGGGACAGGGATGGCACTGAAGCTTTCTTT.

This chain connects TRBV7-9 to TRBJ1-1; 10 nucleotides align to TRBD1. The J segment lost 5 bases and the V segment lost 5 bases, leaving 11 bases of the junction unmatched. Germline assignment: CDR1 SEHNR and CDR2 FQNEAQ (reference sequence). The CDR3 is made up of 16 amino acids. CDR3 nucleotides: TGTGCCAGCAGCCCCAGGTCCGGGACAGGGGAAACTGAAGCTTTCTTT. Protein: CASSPRSGTGETEAFF. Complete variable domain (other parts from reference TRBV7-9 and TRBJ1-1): DTGVSQNPRHKITKRGQNVTFRCDPISEHNRLYWYRQTLGQGPEFLTYFQNEAQLEKSRLLSDRFSAERPKGSFSTLEIQRTEQGDSAMYLCASSPRSGTGETEAFFGQGTRLTVV.

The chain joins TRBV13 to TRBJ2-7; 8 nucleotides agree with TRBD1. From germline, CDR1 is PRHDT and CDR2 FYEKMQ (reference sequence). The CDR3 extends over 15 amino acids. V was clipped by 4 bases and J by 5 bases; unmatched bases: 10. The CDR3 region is CASSSPSGGGNEQYF. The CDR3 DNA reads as TGTGCCAGCAGCTCCCCCTCAGGGGGCGGGAACGAGCAGTACTTC.

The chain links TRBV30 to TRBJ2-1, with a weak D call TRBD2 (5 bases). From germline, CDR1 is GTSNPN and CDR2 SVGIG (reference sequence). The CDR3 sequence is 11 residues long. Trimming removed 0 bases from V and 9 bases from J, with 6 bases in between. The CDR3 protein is CAWSVAAEQFF. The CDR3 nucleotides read TGTGCCTGGAGTGTAGCGGCTGAGCAGTTCTTC.

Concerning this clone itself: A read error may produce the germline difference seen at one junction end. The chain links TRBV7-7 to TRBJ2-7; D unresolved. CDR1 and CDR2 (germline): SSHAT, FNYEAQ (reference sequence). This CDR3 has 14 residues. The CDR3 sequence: CASSPDSGSYEQYF. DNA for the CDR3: TGTGCTAGCAGCCCCGACTCCGGCTCCTACGAGCAGTACTTC.

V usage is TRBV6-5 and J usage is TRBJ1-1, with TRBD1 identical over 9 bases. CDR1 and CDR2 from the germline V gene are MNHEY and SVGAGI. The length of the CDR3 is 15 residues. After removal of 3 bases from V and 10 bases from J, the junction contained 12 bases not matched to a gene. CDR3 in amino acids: CASSYWGGQGQTAFF. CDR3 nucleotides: TGTGCCAGCAGTTATTGGGGCGGACAGGGGCAGACAGCTTTCTTT.

CDR3 nucleotides: TGTGCCTGGGCTAAGGGACTAATAGGCCACGAGCAGTACTTC. Translating it yields CAWAKGLIGHEQYF. The chain employs TRBV30 and TRBJ2-7, with 7 positions matching TRBD2. Per the germline V gene, CDR1 is GTSNPN and CDR2 is SVGIG (reference sequence). The CDR3 is made up of 14 amino acids. The V gene end was trimmed by 5 bases and the J gene end by 5 bases; junction bases not matched to a gene: 12.

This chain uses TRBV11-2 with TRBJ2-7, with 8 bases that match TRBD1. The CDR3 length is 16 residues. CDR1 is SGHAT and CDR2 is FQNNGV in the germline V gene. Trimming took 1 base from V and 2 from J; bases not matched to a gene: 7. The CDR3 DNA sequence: TGTGCCAGCAGCTTAGTAGTAGGACAGGGAACCTACGAGCAGTACTTC. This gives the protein CASSLVVGQGTYEQYF.

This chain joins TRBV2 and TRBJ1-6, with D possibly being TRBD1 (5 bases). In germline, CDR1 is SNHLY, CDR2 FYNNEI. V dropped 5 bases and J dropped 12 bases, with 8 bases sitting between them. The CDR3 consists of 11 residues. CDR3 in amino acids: CASSYRLPLHF. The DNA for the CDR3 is TGTGCCAGCAGTTACAGGTTACCCCTCCACTTT.

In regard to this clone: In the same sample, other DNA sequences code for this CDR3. The chain's CDR3 is CASSEGGVVGSSYNSPLHF. The DNA for the CDR3 is TGTGCCAGCAGTGAAGGCGGAGTTGTTGGCAGCTCCTATAATTCACCCCTCCACTTT. This chain links TRBV6-1 with TRBJ1-6; unclear D gene. V lost 1 base and J lost 0, with 16 bases in between. The CDR3 has 19 amino acids. Germline CDR1 and CDR2: MNHNS and SASEGT.

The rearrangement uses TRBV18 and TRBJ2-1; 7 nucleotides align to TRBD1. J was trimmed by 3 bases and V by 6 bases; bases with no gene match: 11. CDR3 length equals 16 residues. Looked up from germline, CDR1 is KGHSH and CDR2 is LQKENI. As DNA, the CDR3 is TGTGCCAGCTCCACCCAGGGACAGCCGCTCTACAATGAGCAGTTCTTC. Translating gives CASSTQGQPLYNEQFF.

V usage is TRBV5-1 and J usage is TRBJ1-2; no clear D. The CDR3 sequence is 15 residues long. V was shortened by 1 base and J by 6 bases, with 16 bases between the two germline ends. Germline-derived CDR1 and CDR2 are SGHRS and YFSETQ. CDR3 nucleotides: TGCGCCAGCAGCTTGACGGGATTCAGCAGCAATGGCTACACCTTC. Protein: CASSLTGFSSNGYTF.

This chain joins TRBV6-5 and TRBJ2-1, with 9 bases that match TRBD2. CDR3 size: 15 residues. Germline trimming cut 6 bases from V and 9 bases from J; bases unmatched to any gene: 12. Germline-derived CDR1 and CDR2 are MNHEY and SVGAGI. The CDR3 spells CASSTIGRAGGEQFF. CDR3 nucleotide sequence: TGTGCCAGCAGCACCATCGGGAGAGCGGGGGGTGAGCAGTTCTTC.

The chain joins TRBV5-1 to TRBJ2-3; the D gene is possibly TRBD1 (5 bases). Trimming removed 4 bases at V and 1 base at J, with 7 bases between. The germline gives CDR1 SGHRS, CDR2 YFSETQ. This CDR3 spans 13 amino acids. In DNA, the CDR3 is TGCGCCAGCAGCAAACAGGGCACAGATACGCAGTATTTT. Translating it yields CASSKQGTDTQYF. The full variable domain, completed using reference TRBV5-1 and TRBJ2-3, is KAGVTQTPRYLIKTRGQQVTLSCSPISGHRSVSWYQQTPGQGLQFLFEYFSETQRNKGNFPGRFSGRQFSNSRSEMNVSTLELGDSALYLCASSKQGTDTQYFGPGTRLTVL.

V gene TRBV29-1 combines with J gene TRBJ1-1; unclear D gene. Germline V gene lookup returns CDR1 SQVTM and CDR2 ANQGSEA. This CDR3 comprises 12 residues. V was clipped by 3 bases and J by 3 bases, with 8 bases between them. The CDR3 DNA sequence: TGCAGCGTTGAGAAAGCTTACACTGAAGCTTTCTTT. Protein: CSVEKAYTEAFF. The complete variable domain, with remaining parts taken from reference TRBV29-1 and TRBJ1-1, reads SAVISQKPSRDICQRGTSLTIQCQVDSQVTMMFWYRQQPGQSLTLIATANQGSEATYESGFVIDKFPISRPNLTFSTLTVSNMSPEDSSIYLCSVEKAYTEAFFGQGTRLTVV.

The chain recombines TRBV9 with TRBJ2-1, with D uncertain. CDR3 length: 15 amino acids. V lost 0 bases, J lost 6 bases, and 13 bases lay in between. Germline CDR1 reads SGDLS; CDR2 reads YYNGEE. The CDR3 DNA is TGTGCCAGCAGCGTAGGGCAGACCTCAGGCAATGAGCAGTTCTTC. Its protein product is CASSVGQTSGNEQFF.

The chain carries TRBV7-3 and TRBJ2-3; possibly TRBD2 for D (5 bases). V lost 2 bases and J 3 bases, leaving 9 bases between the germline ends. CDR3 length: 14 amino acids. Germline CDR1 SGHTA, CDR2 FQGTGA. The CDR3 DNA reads TGTGCCAGCAGCTTAGGTTCGGGGACAGATACGCAGTATTTT. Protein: CASSLGSGTDTQYF.

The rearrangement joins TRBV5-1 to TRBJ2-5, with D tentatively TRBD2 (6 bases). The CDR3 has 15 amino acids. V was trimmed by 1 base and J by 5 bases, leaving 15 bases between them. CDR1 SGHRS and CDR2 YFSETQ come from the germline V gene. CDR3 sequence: CASSLSVSGGETQYF. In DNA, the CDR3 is TGCGCCAGCAGCTTGTCTGTTAGCGGAGGGGAGACCCAGTACTTC. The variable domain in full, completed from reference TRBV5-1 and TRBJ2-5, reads KAGVTQTPRYLIKTRGQQVTLSCSPISGHRSVSWYQQTPGQGLQFLFEYFSETQRNKGNFPGRFSGRQFSNSRSEMNVSTLELGDSALYLCASSLSVSGGETQYFGPGTRLLVL.

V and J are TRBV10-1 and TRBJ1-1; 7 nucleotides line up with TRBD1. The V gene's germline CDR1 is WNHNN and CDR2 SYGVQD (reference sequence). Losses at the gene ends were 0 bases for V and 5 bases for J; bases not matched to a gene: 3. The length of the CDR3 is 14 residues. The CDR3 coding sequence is TGCGCCAGCAGTGAGTCGACAGGGTCGACTGAAGCTTTCTTT. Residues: CASSESTGSTEAFF.

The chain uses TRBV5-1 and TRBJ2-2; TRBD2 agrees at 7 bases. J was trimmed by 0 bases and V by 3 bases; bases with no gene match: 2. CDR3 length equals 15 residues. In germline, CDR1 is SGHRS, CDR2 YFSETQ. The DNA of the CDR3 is TGCGCCAGCAGCTCGCGGGGGACGAACACCGGGGAGCTGTTTTTT. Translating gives CASSSRGTNTGELFF.

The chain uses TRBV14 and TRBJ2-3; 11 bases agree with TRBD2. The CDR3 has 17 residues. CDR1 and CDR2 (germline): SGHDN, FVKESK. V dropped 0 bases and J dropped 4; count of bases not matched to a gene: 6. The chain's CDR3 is CASSQELAGDLPDTQYF. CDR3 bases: TGTGCCAGCAGCCAAGAACTAGCGGGGGACCTCCCAGATACGCAGTATTTT.

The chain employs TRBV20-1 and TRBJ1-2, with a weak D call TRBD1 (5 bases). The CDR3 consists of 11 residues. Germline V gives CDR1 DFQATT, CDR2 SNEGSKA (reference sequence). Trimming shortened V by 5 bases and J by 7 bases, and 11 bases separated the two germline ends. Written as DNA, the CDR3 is TGCAGTGCTCCAGGGAACGGTGGCTACACCTTC. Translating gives CSAPGNGGYTF.